This TCR beta chain is from a study of human T cells and chemical hapten exposure (dated by TCRdb to the early 2020s). As for the study more broadly: The libraries were sequenced as a pool, and the TCR yield per sample differed mostly because of small variations in library volumes within the pool. Peripheral blood TCR repertoire changes were tracked in vivo in alopecia patients during primary and secondary sensitization to the hapten diphenylcyclopropenone (DPC). Each blood RNA sample was used to sequence both TCR alpha and TCR beta chains.

Ten or more counts support this clonotype. Its antigen is unknown. Nothing much larger sits one base from this clone, and base qualities are not available. Summary of the overall study and its limitations: Repeated subsampling changed both the strength of the expansion versus patch-test correlation and the threshold at which the correlation became significant. No change with DPC sensitization was found in the number of TCRs above 1 in 1000 frequency, and no evidence of global repertoire structure alterations was found.

The time point label here, explained by the study, means: healthy volunteer bleed at 6 weeks. Total RNA was isolated from unfractionated whole blood collected in Tempus Blood RNA tubes. A few healthy volunteers acted as controls for TCR sequencing and had blood drawn at day 0, 2 weeks and 6 weeks. The germline V gene yields SGHAT for CDR1 and FQNNGV for CDR2. The CDR3 numbers 14 residues from cysteine through phenylalanine. Only the CDR3 DNA stays, 42 bases, in frame from base 1. Trimming removed 5 bases from V and 5 bases from J; the gene matches leave 1 base unexplained. The method was RACE. Sequencer: NextSeq 500. Library preparation attached unique molecular identifiers to individual cDNA molecules for quantitative, reproducible TCR counting. Per the original workflow: The median number of TCRs per sample was around 96,000, ranging from 23,224 to 690,600. V, J and CDR3 annotation of the TCR reads was performed with the Decombinator software suite. To make PS versus PT1 abundance plots, every sample was subsampled to the same number of TCRs (28,000). Expanded TCRs were defined as absent before sensitization and observed at least eight times at the 2-week time point. TCRdb reworked the public reads: Q25 trimming with fastp, MiXCR clone assembly, productive beta chains retained. Every CDR3 protein is listed once, alongside the most common genes and DNA of its rows. The V and J calls shown here were made by TCRdb, not taken from the authors' results. For this sample there are 60,000 to 90,000 distinct CDR3 sequences; over 6.5% appear just once. Roughly 1.5% of the sample is taken by the ten largest.

The sequence was collected from a female donor in good health. Some clones in this sample may be carry-over from other donors' samples. Sequenced input: whole blood. The sequence is built from TRBV11-2 and TRBJ2-1; the junction holds 12 bases that match TRBD2. For the CDR3, the sequence is CASSRLAGDNEQFF. The DNA is as follows: TGTGCCAGCAGCCGACTAGCGGGGGACAATGAGCAGTTCTTC.